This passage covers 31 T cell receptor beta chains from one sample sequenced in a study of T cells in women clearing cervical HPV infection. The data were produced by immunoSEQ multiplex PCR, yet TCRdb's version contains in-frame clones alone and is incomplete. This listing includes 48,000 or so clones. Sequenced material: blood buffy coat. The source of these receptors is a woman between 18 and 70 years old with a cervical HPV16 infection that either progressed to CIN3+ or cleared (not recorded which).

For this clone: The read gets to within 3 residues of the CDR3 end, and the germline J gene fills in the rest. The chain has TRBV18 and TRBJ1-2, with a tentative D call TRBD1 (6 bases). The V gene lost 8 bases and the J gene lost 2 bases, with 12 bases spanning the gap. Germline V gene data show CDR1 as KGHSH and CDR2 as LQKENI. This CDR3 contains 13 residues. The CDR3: CASLQGGNYGYTF. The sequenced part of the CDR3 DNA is TGTGCCAGCCTACAGGGAGGAAACTATGGC.

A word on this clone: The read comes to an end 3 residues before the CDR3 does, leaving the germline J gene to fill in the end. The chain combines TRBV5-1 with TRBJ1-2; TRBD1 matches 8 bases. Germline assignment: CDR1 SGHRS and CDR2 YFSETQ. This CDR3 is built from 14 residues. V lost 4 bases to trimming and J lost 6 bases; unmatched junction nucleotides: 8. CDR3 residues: CASSRETGANGYTF. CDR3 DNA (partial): TGCGCCAGCAGCCGGGAGACAGGGGCAAATGGC.

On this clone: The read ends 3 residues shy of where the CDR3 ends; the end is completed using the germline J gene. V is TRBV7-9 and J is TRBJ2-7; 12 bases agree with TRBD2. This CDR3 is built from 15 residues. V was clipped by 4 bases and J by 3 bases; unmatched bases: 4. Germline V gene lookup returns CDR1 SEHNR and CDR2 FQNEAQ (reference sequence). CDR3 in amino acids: CASSSMTSGSYEQYF. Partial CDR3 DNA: TGTGCCAGCAGCTCTATGACTAGCGGGAGCTACGAG. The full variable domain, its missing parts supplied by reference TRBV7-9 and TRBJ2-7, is DTGVSQNPRHKITKRGQNVTFRCDPISEHNRLYWYRQTLGQGPEFLTYFQNEAQLEKSRLLSDRFSAERPKGSFSTLEIQRTEQGDSAMYLCASSSMTSGSYEQYFGPGTRLTVT.

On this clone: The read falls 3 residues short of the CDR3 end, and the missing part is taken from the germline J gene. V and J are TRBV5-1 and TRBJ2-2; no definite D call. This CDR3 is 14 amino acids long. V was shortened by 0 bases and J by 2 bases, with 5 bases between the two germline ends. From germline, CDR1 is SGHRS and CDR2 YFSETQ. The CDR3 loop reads CASSLASNTGELFF. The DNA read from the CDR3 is TGCGCCAGCAGCTTGGCCAGTAACACCGGGGAG.

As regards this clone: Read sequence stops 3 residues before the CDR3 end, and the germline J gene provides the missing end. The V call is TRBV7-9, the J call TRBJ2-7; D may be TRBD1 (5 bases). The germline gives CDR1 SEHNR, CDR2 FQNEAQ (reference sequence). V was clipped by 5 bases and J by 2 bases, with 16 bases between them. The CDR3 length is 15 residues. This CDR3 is CASSVTSTATYEQYF. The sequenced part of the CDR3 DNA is TGTGCCAGCAGCGTAACTTCGACAGCCACCTACGAG.

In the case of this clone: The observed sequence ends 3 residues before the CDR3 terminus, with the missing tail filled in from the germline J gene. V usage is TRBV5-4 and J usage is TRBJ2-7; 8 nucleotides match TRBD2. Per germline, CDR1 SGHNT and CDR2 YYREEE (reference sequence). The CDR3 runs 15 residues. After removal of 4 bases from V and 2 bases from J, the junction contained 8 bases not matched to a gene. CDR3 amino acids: CASSLLGGAPYEQYF. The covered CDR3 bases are TGTGCCAGCAGCCTTCTCGGGGGGGCCCCCTACGAG.

CDR3 sequence reads: CASSLNSGSRETQYF. The part of the CDR3 DNA that was read is TGTGCCAGCAGCTTAAATAGCGGGAGTCGCGAGACC. This sequence joins TRBV7-7 and TRBJ2-5; TRBD2 agrees at 9 bases. The read terminates 3 residues before the CDR3 end, so the remaining end is supplied by the germline J gene. This CDR3 spans 15 amino acids. With 2 bases clipped from V and 5 bases from J, the junction kept 6 bases outside the gene matches. Germline lookup yields CDR1 SSHAT and CDR2 FNYEAQ (reference sequence).

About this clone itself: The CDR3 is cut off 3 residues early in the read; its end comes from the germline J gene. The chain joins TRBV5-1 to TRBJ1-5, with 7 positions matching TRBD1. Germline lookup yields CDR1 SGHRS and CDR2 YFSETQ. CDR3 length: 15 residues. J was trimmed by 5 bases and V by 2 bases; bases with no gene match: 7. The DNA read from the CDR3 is TGCGCCAGCAGCTTAACAGGGGAATGGGATCAGCCC. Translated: CASSLTGEWDQP. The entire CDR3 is CASSLTGEWDQPQHF.

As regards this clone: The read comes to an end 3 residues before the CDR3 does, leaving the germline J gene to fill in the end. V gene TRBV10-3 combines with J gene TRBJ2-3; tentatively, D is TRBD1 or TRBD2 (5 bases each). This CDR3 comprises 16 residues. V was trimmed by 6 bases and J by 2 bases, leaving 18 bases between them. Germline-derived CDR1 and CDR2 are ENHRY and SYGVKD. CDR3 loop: CAIRQGDAEHTDTQYF. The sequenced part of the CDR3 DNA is TGTGCCATCAGGCAGGGAGATGCGGAACACACAGATACG.

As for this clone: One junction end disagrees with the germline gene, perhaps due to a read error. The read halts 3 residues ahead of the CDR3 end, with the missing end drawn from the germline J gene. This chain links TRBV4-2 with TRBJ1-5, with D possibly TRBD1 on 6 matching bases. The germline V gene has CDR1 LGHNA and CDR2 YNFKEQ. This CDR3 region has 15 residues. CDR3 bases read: TGCGCCAGCAGTCTACAGCAGGGAGGGGGTCAGCCC. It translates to CASSLQQGGGQP. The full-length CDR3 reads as CASSLQQGGGQPQHF.

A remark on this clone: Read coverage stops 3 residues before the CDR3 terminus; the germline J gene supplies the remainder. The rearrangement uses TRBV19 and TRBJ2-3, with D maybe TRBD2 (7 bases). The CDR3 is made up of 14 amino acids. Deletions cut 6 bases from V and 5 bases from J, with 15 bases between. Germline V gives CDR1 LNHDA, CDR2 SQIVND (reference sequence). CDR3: CASRQRGGVDTQYF. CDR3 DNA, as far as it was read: TGTGCCAGTAGGCAGAGGGGGGGCGTAGATACG.

The CDR3: CASRSGYQPQHF. CDR3 bases read: TGTGCCAGCAGATCGGGGTATCAGCCC. The gene calls are TRBV6-2 or TRBV6-3 and TRBJ1-5; no clear D. The read terminates 3 residues ahead of where the CDR3 ends, so the germline J gene completes it. In germline, CDR1 is MNHEY, CDR2 SVGEGT. V was trimmed by 6 bases and J by 5 bases, leaving 8 bases between them. This CDR3 spans 12 amino acids.

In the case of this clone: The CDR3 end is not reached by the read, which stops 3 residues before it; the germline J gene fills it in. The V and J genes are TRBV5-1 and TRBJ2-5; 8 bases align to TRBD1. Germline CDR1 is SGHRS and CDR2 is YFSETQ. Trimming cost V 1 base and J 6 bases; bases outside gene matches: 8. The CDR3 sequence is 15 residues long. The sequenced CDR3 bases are TGCGCCAGCAGCTTGCGCAGGGGGCGCAGCCAGACC. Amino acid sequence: CASSLRRGRSQT. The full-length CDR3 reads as CASSLRRGRSQTQYF.

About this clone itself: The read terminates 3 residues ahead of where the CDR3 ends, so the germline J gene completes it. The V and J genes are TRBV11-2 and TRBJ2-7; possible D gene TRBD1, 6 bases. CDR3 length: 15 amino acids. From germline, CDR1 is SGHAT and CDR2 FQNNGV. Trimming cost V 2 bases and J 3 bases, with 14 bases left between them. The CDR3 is CASSLHRTAYYEQYF. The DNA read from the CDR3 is TGTGCCAGCAGCTTACATCGGACAGCCTACTACGAG.

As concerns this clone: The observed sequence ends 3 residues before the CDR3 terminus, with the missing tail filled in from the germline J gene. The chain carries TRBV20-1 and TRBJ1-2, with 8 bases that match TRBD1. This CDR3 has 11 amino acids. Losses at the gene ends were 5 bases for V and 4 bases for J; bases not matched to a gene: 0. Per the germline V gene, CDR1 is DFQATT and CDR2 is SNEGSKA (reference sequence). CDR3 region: CSAGQGYGYTF. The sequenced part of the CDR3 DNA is TGCAGTGCTGGACAGGGCTATGGC.

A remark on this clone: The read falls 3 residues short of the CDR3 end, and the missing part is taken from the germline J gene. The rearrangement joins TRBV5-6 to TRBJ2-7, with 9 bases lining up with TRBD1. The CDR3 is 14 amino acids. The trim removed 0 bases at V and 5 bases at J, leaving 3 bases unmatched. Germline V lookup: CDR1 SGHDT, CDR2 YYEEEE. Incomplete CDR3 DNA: TGTGCCAGCAGCTTGGACAGGGGGCCTCACGAG. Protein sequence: CASSLDRGPHE. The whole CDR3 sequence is CASSLDRGPHEQYF.

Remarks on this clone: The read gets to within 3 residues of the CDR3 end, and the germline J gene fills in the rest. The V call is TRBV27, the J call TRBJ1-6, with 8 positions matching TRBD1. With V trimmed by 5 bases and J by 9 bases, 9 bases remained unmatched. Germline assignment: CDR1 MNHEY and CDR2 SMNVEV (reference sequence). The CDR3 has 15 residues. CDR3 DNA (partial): TGTGCCAGCAGTCTAGGACAGGGTCACAGTTCACCC. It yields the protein CASSLGQGHSSP. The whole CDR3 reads CASSLGQGHSSPLHF.

CDR3: CSAIVPGTGRADTQYF. CDR3 bases read: TGCAGTGCTATTGTACCCGGGACAGGGAGGGCAGATACG. The chain is built from TRBV20-1 and TRBJ2-3; 9 nucleotides match TRBD1. The CDR3 end falls 3 residues outside the read, so it is completed with the germline J gene. V dropped 4 bases and J dropped 4; count of bases not matched to a gene: 12. CDR3 size: 16 residues. CDR1 is DFQATT and CDR2 is SNEGSKA in the germline V gene (reference sequence).

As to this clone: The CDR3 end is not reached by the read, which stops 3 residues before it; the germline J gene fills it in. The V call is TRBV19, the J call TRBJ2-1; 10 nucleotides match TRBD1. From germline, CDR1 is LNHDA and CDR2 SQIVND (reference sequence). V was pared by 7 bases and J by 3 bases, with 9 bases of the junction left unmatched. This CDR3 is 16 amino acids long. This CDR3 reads CASTHGGDRGYNEQFF. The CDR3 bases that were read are TGTGCCAGTACTCATGGTGGGGACAGGGGCTACAATGAG.

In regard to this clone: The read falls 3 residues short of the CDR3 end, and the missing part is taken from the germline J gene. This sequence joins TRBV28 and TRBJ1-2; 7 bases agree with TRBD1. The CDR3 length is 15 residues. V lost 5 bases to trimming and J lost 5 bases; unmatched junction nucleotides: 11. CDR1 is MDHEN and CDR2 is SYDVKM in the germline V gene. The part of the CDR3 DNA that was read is TGTGCCAGCAGTCGGACAGGATCCATTCTATATGGC. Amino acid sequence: CASSRTGSILYG. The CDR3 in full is CASSRTGSILYGYTF.

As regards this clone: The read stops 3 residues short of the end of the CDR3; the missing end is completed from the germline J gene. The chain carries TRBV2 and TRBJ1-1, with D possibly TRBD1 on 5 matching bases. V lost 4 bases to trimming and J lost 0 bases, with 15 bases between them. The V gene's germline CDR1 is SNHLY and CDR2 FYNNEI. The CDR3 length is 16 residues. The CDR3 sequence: CASSVQIRAMNTEAFF. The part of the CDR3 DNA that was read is TGTGCCAGCAGTGTCCAAATCAGGGCCATGAACACTGAA.

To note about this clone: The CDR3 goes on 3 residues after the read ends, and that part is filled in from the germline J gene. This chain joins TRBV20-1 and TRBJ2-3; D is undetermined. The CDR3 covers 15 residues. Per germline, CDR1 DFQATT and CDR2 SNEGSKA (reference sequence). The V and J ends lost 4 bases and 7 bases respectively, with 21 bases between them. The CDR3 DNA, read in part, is TGCAGTGCTATCCTAACTACGACTTTTTCGCATACG. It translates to CSAILTTTFSHT. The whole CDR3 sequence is CSAILTTTFSHTQYF.

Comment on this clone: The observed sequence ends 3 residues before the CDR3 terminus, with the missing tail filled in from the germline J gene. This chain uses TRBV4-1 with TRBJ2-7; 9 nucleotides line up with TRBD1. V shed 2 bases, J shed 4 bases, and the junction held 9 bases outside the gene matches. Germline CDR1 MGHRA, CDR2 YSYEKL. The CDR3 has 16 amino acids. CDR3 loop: CASSQYLGTGKYEQYF. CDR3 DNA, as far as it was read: TGCGCCAGCAGCCAATATCTAGGGACAGGGAAATACGAG.

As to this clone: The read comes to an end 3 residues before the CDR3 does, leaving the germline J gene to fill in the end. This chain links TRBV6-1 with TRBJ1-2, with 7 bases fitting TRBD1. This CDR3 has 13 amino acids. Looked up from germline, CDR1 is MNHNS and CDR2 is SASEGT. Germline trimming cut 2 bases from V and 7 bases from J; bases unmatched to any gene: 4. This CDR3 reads CASSELDRTGYTF. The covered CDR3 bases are TGTGCCAGCAGTGAATTGGACAGGACTGGC.

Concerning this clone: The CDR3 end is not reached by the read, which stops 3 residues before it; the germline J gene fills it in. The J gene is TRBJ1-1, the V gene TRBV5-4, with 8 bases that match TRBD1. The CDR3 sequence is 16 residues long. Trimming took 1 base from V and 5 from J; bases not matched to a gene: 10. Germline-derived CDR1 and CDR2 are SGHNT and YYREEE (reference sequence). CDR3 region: CASSLSPDREETEAFF. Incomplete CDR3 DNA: TGTGCCAGCAGCTTGTCCCCGGACAGGGAGGAGACTGAA.

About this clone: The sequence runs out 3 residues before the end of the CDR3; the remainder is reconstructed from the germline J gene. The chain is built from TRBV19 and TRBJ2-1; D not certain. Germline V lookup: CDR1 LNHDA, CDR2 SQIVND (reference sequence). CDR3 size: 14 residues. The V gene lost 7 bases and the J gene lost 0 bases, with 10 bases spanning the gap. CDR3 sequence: CASNPGSSYNEQFF. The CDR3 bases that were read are TGTGCCAGTAACCCGGGTAGCTCCTACAATGAG.

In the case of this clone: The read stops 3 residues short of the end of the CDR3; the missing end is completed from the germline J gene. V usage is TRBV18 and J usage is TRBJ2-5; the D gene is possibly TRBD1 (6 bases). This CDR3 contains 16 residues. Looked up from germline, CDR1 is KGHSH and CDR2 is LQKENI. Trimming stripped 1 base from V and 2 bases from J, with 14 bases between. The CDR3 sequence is CASSPLGTQLQETQYF. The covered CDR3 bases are TGTGCCAGCTCACCACTCGGGACACAATTACAAGAGACC. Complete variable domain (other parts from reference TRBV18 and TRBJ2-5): NAGVMQNPRHLVRRRGQEARLRCSPMKGHSHVYWYRQLPEEGLKFMVYLQKENIIDESGMPKERFSAEFPKEGPSILRIQQVVRGDSAAYFCASSPLGTQLQETQYFGPGTRLLVL.

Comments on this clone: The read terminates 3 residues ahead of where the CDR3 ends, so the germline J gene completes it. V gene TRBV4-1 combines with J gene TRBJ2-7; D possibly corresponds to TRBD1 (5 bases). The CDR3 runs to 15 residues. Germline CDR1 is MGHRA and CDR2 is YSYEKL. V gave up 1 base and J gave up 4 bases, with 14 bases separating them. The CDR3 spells CASSQALGGAYEQYF. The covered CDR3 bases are TGCGCCAGCAGCCAAGCTTTAGGTGGGGCATACGAG.

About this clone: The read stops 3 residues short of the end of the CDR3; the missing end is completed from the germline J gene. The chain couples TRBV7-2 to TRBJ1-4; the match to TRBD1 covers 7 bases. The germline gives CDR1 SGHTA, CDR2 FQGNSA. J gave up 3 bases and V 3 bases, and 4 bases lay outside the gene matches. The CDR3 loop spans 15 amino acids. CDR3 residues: CASSLQQGPNEKLFF. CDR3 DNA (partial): TGTGCCAGCAGCTTGCAACAGGGGCCTAATGAAAAA.

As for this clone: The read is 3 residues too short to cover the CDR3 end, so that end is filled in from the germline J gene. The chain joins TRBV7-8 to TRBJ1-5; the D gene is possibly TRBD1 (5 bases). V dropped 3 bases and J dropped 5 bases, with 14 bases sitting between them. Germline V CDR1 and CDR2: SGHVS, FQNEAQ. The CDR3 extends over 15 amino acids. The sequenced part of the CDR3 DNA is TGTGCCAGCAGCTTTCAAGACAGCCTATATCAGCCC. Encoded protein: CASSFQDSLYQP. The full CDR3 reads CASSFQDSLYQPQHF.

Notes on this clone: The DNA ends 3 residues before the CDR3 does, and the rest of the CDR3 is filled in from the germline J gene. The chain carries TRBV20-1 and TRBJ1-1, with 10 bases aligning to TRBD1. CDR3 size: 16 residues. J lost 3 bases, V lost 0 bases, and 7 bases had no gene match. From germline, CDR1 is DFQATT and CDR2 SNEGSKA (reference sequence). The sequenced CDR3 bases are TGCAGTGCTAGAGATTGGACAGGGGGTAGGGACACTGAA. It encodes CSARDWTGGRDTE. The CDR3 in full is CSARDWTGGRDTEAFF.